The T cell receptor (beta chain) described here comes from a study of somatic mutations in cytotoxic T cells in rheumatoid arthritis. TCRdb's copy holds only in-frame clones and misses some; the assay was immunoSEQ multiplex PCR. The sample lists approximately 21,000 clones, around 75% occurring once. V shed 6 bases and J shed 2 bases, with 10 bases lying between them. Germline assignment: CDR1 MNHEY and CDR2 SMNVEV (reference sequence). This CDR3 is 13 amino acids long. The chain couples TRBV27 to TRBJ1-1; D not resolved. The source material was CD8+ T cells sorted from blood. This TCR derives from an adult with rheumatoid arthritis. The CDR3 is CASRRTGNTEAFF. The CDR3 coding sequence is TGTGCCAGCAGACGGACGGGCAACACTGAAGCTTTCTTT.